Below, 21 T cell receptor beta chains from the same sample are listed, as sequenced in a study of vaccination and CD4 T cells after COVID-19 (dated by TCRdb to between 2021 and 2024). To prepare the library, PCR was applied. Sequencing took place on an Illumina iSeq 100. At the Johns Hopkins FTIC core, DNA from the cultured CD4+ T cells underwent TCR sequencing with the Oncomine TCR Beta short-read assay. Clones were called with MiXCR by TCRdb after fastp trimmed the public reads at Q25, and only in-frame beta chains were retained. Rows are combined by CDR3 protein, so each entry shows the most common genes and DNA. For this sample the table gives approximately 20,000 distinct CDR3 sequences, of which around 78% were detected only once. Roughly 17% of the sample belongs to the ten largest clones. Antigens for these TCRs are unknown. The sample's treatment or condition label is to be understood as: approximately nine-day PBMC culture with coronavirus spike peptide pools or control peptides (ViraFEST assay).

The material sequenced was CD4+ T cells from blood, cultured in vitro, taken after SARS-CoV-2 vaccination. The receptor set was obtained from a human donor who received a COVID-19 vaccine.

V gene TRBV28 combines with J gene TRBJ1-5, with a tentative D call TRBD1 (6 bases). The CDR3 is made up of 15 amino acids. Germline V CDR1 and CDR2: MDHEN, SYDVKM. The ends were cut back, 6 bases at V and 6 bases at J, with 18 bases in the middle. The CDR3 DNA reads TGTGCCAGCAGGACTACAGGGCCTTTGGGTCAGCCCCAGCATTTT. Protein sequence: CASRTTGPLGQPQHF.

The CDR3 sequence: CASSQQNTQYF. In nucleotides, the CDR3 is TGTGCCAGCAGCCAACAAAATACGCAGTATTTT. The chain employs TRBV5-4 and TRBJ2-3; D is uncertain. V was clipped by 4 bases and J by 7 bases, with 7 bases between them. The CDR3 consists of 11 residues. Per germline, CDR1 SGHNT and CDR2 YYREEE (reference sequence).

The rearrangement links TRBV27 to TRBJ1-1, with D unclear. V shed 3 bases and J shed 4 bases, with 15 bases lying between them. The CDR3 is 15 residues long. From germline, CDR1 is MNHEY and CDR2 SMNVEV (reference sequence). The CDR3 region is CASSFSRRGSTEAFF. The CDR3 DNA follows: TGTGCCAGCAGTTTCTCCCGACGCGGAAGCACTGAAGCTTTCTTT.

The CDR3 protein is CASSTGEGTEAFF. In DNA, the CDR3 is TGTGCCAGTAGTACGGGGGAAGGGACTGAAGCTTTCTTT. The V call is TRBV19, the J call TRBJ1-1, with D possibly matching TRBD1 (5 bases). This CDR3 comprises 13 residues. Per the germline V gene, CDR1 is LNHDA and CDR2 is SQIVND (reference sequence). With 4 bases removed from V and 5 bases from J, the gap between germline ends came to 11 bases. The complete variable domain, with remaining parts taken from reference TRBV19 and TRBJ1-1, reads DGGITQSPKYLFRKEGQNVTLSCEQNLNHDAMYWYRQDPGQGLRLIYYSQIVNDFQKGDIAEGYSVSREKKESFPLTVTSAQKNPTAFYLCASSTGEGTEAFFGQGTRLTVV.

This clonotype was seen just once. The rearrangement links TRBV19 to TRBJ1-2; 10 nucleotides align to TRBD1. Germline V gene lookup returns CDR1 LNHDA and CDR2 SQIVND (reference sequence). V lost 3 bases and J lost 4; bases outside the gene matches: 2. This CDR3 contains 14 residues. For the CDR3, the DNA is TGTGCCAGTAGTATCGGACAGGGGGGCTATGGCTACACCTTC. Protein sequence: CASSIGQGGYGYTF.

This chain joins TRBV2 and TRBJ2-5, with TRBD2 matching 9 bases. Trimming took 1 base from V and 5 from J; bases not matched to a gene: 5. CDR1 SNHLY and CDR2 FYNNEI come from the germline V gene. The CDR3 totals 15 residues. The CDR3 sequence is CASSEGSSGGETQYF. CDR3 nucleotides: TGTGCCAGCAGTGAAGGGAGTAGCGGGGGCGAGACCCAGTACTTC.

The sample holds one count of this clonotype. The V and J genes are TRBV19 and TRBJ1-5, with unresolved D. V gave up 4 bases and J gave up 5 bases, with 12 bases separating them. CDR1 and CDR2 from the germline V gene are LNHDA and SQIVND (reference sequence). CDR3 length equals 14 residues. CDR3 sequence reads: CASSTSRWDQPQHF. The CDR3 DNA reads as TGTGCCAGTAGTACCTCCCGATGGGATCAGCCCCAGCATTTT.

The chain links TRBV7-3 to TRBJ2-5, with a possible D match to TRBD2 (5 bases). This CDR3 spans 15 amino acids. From germline, CDR1 is SGHTA and CDR2 FQGTGA. V lost 1 base, J lost 5 bases, and 14 bases lay in between. CDR3 region: CASSLNPSSGETQYF. The CDR3 DNA reads as TGTGCCAGCAGCTTAAATCCTAGCTCCGGGGAGACCCAGTACTTC.

The V gene is TRBV10-2, the J gene TRBJ1-1; a possible D gene is TRBD1 (6 bases). CDR3 length: 15 amino acids. Germline V gene lookup returns CDR1 WSHSY and CDR2 SAAADI. V lost 4 bases to trimming and J lost 5 bases, with 17 bases between them. CDR3 DNA: TGCGCCAGCAGTGGGGGACATTTAGAGTTTACTGAAGCTTTCTTT. Its translation is CASSGGHLEFTEAFF.

This chain links TRBV11-3 with TRBJ1-2, with D tentatively TRBD1 (5 bases). Germline V gene lookup returns CDR1 SGHNT and CDR2 YENEEA. Trimming pared 5 bases from V and 4 bases from J, leaving 20 bases between. This CDR3 has 16 residues. DNA for the CDR3: TGTGCCAGCAGCCAAGATCGGGCAGGGAGAACCTATGGCTACACCTTC. Protein sequence: CASSQDRAGRTYGYTF.

The rearrangement joins TRBV7-9 to TRBJ1-1, with TRBD1 matching 9 bases. The V and J ends lost 2 bases and 4 bases, in that order; junction bases with no gene match: 5. The CDR3 spans 15 residues. Germline loops: CDR1 SEHNR, CDR2 FQNEAQ (reference sequence). CDR3 amino acids: CASSLIQGAVTEAFF. In nucleotides, the CDR3 is TGTGCCAGCAGCTTAATACAGGGGGCGGTCACTGAAGCTTTCTTT. Filled out from reference TRBV7-9 and TRBJ1-1, the complete variable domain reads DTGVSQNPRHKITKRGQNVTFRCDPISEHNRLYWYRQTLGQGPEFLTYFQNEAQLEKSRLLSDRFSAERPKGSFSTLEIQRTEQGDSAMYLCASSLIQGAVTEAFFGQGTRLTVV.

This clonotype came up once. V usage is TRBV24-1 and J usage is TRBJ1-2; no clear D gene. The CDR3 sequence is 14 residues long. Germline V gives CDR1 KGHDR, CDR2 SFDVKD. Trimming removed 7 bases from V and 2 bases from J, with 13 bases in between. CDR3 region: CATSLSGQNYGYTF. The CDR3 nucleotides read TGTGCCACCAGCCTCTCCGGGCAGAACTATGGCTACACCTTC.

This CDR3 is CASGPTGAAYNEQFF. In DNA form, the CDR3 reads TGTGCTAGCGGACCTACAGGGGCCGCCTACAATGAGCAGTTCTTC. The V gene is TRBV12-5, the J gene TRBJ2-1; 7 bases fit TRBD1. V trimming: 9 bases; J trimming: 2 bases; junction bases outside the gene matches: 10. This CDR3 comprises 15 residues. The germline V gene has CDR1 LGHNT and CDR2 FRNRAP.

V and J are TRBV21-1 and TRBJ2-5; the DNA was not compared with TRBD1, the D call given in the table. TRBV21-1 is an annotated pseudogene. CDR3 length equals 18 residues. CDR3 nucleotide sequence: TGTGCCAGCAGCTTGGTGGTCGACAGGGGGCTCCCTCAAGAGACCCAGTACTTC. Its translation: CASSLVVDRGLPQETQYF.

The chain recombines TRBV5-4 with TRBJ1-6; D not certain. Trimming pared 2 bases from V and 4 bases from J, leaving 7 bases between. This CDR3 comprises 14 residues. The germline V gene has CDR1 SGHNT and CDR2 YYREEE (reference sequence). The DNA for the CDR3 is TGTGCCAGCAGCTTACGACGGTATAATTCACCCCTCCACTTT. Translation: CASSLRRYNSPLHF.

This clonotype has only one observation. The CDR3 region is CASSLGGRANSPLHF. The DNA of the CDR3 is TGTGCCAGCAGCTTGGGCGGCAGAGCAAATTCACCCCTCCACTTT. The chain combines TRBV5-4 with TRBJ1-6; D is unclear. The germline V gene encodes CDR1 SGHNT and CDR2 YYREEE (reference sequence). The CDR3 is made up of 15 amino acids. The V end lost 0 bases, the J end lost 7 bases, and 11 bases lay between the germline ends.

The V gene is TRBV7-2, the J gene TRBJ2-7; 8 nucleotides agree with TRBD1. Germline V gene sequence: CDR1 SGHTA, CDR2 FQGNSA. With 2 bases clipped from V and 5 bases from J, the junction kept 8 bases outside the gene matches. The CDR3 covers 15 residues. CDR3 region: CASSLRAGGINEQYF. The DNA for the CDR3 is TGTGCCAGCAGCTTAAGGGCAGGGGGCATCAACGAGCAGTACTTC.

J is TRBJ1-2 and V is TRBV6-5; 9 bases agree with TRBD1. The V segment lost 2 bases and the J segment 2 bases; nucleotides outside the gene matches: 3. The CDR3 spans 15 residues. Germline lookup yields CDR1 MNHEY and CDR2 SVGAGI. The CDR3 coding sequence is TGTGCCAGCAGTTACCTTGACAGGGGGAACTATGGCTACACCTTC. This sequence encodes CASSYLDRGNYGYTF.

This clonotype was picked up one time. The rearrangement joins TRBV5-4 to TRBJ2-1; 10 bases are shared with TRBD2. The CDR3 is 16 amino acids. The junction had 6 bases not matched to a gene; V was cut back by 0 bases and J by 6 bases. The germline V gene has CDR1 SGHNT and CDR2 YYREEE (reference sequence). CDR3 protein: CASSLDGLAEFNEQFF. As DNA, the CDR3 is TGTGCCAGCAGCTTGGATGGACTAGCGGAATTCAATGAGCAGTTCTTC. Variable domain in full (rest from reference TRBV5-4 and TRBJ2-1): ETGVTQSPTHLIKTRGQQVTLRCSSQSGHNTVSWYQQALGQGPQFIFQYYREEENGRGNFPPRFSGLQFPNYSSELNVNALELDDSALYLCASSLDGLAEFNEQFFGPGTRLTVL.

The CDR3 loop reads CSASDRVWDGNQPQHF. The CDR3 DNA reads as TGCAGTGCGAGCGACAGGGTATGGGATGGTAATCAGCCCCAGCATTTT. The chain is built from TRBV20-1 and TRBJ1-5; the match to TRBD1 covers 7 bases. This CDR3 is 16 amino acids long. The germline V gene has CDR1 DFQATT and CDR2 SNEGSKA (reference sequence). The V segment lost 6 bases and the J segment 4 bases; nucleotides outside the gene matches: 15.

The chain links TRBV7-9 to TRBJ1-1; D not certain. Germline V gives CDR1 SEHNR, CDR2 FQNEAQ (reference sequence). The V and J ends lost 8 bases and 1 base respectively, with 11 bases between them. The CDR3 covers 13 residues. The CDR3 is CASLSRPNTEAFF. The CDR3 DNA reads TGTGCCAGCCTCTCCAGGCCGAACACTGAAGCTTTCTTT.